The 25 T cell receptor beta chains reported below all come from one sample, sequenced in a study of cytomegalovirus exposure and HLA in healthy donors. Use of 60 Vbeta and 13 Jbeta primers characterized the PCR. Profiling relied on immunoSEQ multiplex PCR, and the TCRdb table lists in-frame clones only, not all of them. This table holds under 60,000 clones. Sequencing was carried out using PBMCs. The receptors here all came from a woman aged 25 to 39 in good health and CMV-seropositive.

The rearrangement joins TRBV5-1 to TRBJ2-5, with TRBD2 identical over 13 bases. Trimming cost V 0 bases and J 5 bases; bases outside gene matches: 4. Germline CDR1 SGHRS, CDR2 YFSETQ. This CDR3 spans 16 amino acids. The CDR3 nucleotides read TGCGCCAGCAGCTTGGGACTAGCGGGGGGAAGCGAGACCCAGTACTTC. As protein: CASSLGLAGGSETQYF.

CDR3 loop: CASSEHTTGELFF. The CDR3 DNA sequence: TGTGCCAGCAGTGAGCACACGACCGGGGAGCTGTTTTTT. V and J are TRBV25-1 and TRBJ2-2; D unclear. Trimming took 3 bases from V and 5 from J, leaving 7 bases between them. The CDR3 is 13 residues long. Germline V gene sequence: CDR1 MGHDK, CDR2 SYGVNS.

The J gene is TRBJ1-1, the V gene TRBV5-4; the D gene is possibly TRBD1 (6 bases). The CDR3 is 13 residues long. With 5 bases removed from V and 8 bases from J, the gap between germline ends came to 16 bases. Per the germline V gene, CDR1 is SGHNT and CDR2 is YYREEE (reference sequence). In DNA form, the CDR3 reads TGTGCCAGCAGTGGGGGGGGGCAGTCCGAAGCTTTCTTT. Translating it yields CASSGGGQSEAFF.

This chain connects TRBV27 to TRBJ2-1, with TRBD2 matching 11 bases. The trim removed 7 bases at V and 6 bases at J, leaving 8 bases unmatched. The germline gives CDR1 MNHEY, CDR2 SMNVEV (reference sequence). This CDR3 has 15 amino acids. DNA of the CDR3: TGTGCCAGCATCTCTATAGCGGGGGGGTTCAATGAGCAGTTCTTC. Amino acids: CASISIAGGFNEQFF.

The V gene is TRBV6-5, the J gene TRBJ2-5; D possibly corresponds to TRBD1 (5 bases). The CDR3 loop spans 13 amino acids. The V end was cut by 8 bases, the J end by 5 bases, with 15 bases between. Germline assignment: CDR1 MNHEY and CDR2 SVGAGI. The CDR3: CASLRMKGETQYF. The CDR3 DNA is TGTGCCAGCCTTAGGATGAAGGGGGAGACCCAGTACTTC.

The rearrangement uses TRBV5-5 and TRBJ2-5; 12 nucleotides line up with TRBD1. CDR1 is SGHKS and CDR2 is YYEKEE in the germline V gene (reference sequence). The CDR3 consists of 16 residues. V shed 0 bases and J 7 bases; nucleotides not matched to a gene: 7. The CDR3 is CASSLEGQGARGTQYF. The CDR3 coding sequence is TGTGCCAGCAGCTTGGAGGGACAGGGGGCGAGGGGGACCCAGTACTTC.

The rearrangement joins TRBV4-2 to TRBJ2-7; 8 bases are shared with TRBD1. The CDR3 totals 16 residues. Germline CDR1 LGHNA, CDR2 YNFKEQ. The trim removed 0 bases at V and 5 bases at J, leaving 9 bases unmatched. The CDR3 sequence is CASSQELRQGRHEQYF. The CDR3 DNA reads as TGTGCCAGCAGCCAAGAATTGCGACAGGGGCGCCACGAGCAGTACTTC.

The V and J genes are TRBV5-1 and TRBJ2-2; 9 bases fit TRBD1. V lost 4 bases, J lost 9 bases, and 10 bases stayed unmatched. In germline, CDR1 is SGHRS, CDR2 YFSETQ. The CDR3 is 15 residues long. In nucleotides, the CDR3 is TGCGCCAGCAGCCTTGGACAGGGGCGAGGGAGGGAGCTGTTTTTT. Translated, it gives CASSLGQGRGRELFF.

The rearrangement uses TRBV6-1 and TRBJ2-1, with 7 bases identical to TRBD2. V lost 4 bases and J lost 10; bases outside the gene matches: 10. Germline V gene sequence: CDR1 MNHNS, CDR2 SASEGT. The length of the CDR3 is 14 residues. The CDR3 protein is CASSVNHGRGEQFF. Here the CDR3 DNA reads TGTGCCAGCAGTGTCAACCATGGGCGGGGGGAGCAGTTCTTC.

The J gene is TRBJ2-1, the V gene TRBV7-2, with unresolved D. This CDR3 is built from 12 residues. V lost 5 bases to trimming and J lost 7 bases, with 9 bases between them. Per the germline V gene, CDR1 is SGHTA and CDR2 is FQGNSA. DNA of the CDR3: TGTGCCAGCAGCATCCACAGAAATGAGCAGTTCTTC. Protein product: CASSIHRNEQFF.

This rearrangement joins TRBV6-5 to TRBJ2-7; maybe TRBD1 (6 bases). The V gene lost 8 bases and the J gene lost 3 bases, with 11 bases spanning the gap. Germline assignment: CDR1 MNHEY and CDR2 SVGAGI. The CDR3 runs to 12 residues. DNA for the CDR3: TGTGCCAGCTCGCAGGGGCTCTACGAGCAGTACTTC. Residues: CASSQGLYEQYF.

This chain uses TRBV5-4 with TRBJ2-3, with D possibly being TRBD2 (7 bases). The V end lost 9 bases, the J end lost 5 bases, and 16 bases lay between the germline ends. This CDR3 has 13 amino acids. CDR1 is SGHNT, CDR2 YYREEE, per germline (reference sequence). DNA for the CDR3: TGTGCCACGAAAGGGGGGGCGGTAGATACGCAGTATTTT. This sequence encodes CATKGGAVDTQYF.

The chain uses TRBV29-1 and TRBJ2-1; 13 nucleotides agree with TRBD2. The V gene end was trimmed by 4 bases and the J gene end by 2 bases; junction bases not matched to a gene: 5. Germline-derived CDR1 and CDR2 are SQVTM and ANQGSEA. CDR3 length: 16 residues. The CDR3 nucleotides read TGCAGCGTTGCTGGCGGGACTAGCGGGACCTACAATGAGCAGTTCTTC. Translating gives CSVAGGTSGTYNEQFF.

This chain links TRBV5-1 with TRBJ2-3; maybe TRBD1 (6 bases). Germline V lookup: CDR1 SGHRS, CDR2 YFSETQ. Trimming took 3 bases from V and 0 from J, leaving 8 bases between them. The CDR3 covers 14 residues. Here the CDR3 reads CASSSGQSTDTQYF. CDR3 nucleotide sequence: TGCGCCAGCAGCTCTGGACAGAGCACAGATACGCAGTATTTT. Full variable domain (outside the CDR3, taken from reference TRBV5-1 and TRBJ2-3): KAGVTQTPRYLIKTRGQQVTLSCSPISGHRSVSWYQQTPGQGLQFLFEYFSETQRNKGNFPGRFSGRQFSNSRSEMNVSTLELGDSALYLCASSSGQSTDTQYFGPGTRLTVL.

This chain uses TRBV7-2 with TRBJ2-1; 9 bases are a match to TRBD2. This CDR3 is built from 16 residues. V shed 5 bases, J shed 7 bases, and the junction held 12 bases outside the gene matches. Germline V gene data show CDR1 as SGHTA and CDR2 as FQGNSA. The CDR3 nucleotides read TGTGCCAGCAGCCCCTTGGGGCGGGGGGGCCAAAATGAGCAGTTCTTC. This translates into CASSPLGRGGQNEQFF.

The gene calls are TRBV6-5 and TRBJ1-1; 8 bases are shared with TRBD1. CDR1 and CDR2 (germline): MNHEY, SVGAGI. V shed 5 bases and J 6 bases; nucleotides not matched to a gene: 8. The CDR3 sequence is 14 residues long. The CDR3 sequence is CASSPGGAWAEAFF. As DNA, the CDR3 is TGTGCCAGCAGTCCAGGGGGCGCGTGGGCTGAAGCTTTCTTT.

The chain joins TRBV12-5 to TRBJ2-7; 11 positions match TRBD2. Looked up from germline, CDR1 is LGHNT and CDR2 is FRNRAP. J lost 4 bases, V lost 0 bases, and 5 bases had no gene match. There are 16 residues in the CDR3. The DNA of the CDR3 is TGTGCTAGTGGTTTGGTAGTAGCGGGAGGGCTTTACGAGCAGTACTTC. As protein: CASGLVVAGGLYEQYF.

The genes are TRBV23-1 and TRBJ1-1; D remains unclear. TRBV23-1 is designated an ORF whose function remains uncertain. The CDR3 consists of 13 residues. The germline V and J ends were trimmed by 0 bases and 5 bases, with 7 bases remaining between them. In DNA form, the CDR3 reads TGCGCCAGCAGTCAATCGGGCCAGACTGAAGCTTTCTTT. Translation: CASSQSGQTEAFF.

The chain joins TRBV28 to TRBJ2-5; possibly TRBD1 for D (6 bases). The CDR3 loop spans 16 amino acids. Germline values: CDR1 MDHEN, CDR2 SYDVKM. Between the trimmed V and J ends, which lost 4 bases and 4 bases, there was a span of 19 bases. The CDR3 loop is CASSSFRDTLPETQYF. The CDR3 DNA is TGTGCCAGCAGTTCCTTCAGGGACACCCTTCCAGAGACCCAGTACTTC.

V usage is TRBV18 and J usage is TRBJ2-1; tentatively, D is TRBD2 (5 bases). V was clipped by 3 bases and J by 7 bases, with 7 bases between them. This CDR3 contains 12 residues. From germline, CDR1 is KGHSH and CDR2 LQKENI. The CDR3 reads CASSPGGNEQFF. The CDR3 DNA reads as TGTGCCAGCTCACCCGGAGGAAATGAGCAGTTCTTC. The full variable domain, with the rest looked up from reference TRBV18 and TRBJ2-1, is NAGVMQNPRHLVRRRGQEARLRCSPMKGHSHVYWYRQLPEEGLKFMVYLQKENIIDESGMPKERFSAEFPKEGPSILRIQQVVRGDSAAYFCASSPGGNEQFFGPGTRLTVL.

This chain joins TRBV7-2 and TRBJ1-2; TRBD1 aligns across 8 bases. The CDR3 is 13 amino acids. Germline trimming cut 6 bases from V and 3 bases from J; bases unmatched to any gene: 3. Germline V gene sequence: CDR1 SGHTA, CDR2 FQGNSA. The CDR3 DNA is TGTGCCAGCAGTCCGACAGGGGACTATGGCTACACCTTC. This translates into CASSPTGDYGYTF.

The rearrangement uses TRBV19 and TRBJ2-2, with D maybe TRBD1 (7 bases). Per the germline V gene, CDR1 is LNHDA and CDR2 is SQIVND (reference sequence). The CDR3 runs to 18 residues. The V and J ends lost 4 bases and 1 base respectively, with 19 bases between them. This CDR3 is CASSTIGGTARNTGELFF. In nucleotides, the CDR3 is TGTGCCAGTAGTACGATTGGCGGGACAGCCCGGAACACCGGGGAGCTGTTTTTT.

CDR3 sequence reads: CAWSVRRGAGNQPQHF. The DNA of the CDR3 is TGTGCCTGGAGTGTACGCCGGGGGGCAGGCAATCAGCCCCAGCATTTT. J is TRBJ1-5 and V is TRBV30; a possible D gene is TRBD1 (6 bases). The V gene's germline CDR1 is GTSNPN and CDR2 SVGIG (reference sequence). The length of the CDR3 is 16 residues. V was clipped by 0 bases and J by 2 bases, with 14 bases between them. Based on the CDR3 plus reference TRBV30 and TRBJ1-5, the full variable domain is SQTIHQWPATLVQPVGSPLSLECTVEGTSNPNLYWYRQAAGRGLQLLFYSVGIGQISSEVPQNLSASRPQDRQFILSSKKLLLSDSGFYLCAWSVRRGAGNQPQHFGDGTRLSIL.

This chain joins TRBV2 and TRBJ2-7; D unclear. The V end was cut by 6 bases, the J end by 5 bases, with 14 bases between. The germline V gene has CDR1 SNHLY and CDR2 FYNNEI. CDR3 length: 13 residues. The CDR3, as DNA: TGTGCCAGCAGCCCAGTGTTTGGCAACGAGCAGTACTTC. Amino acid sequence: CASSPVFGNEQYF.

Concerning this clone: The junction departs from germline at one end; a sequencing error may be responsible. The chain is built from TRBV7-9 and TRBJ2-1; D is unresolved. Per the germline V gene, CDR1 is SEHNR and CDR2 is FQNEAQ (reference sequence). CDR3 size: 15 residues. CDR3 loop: CASSLAGSSDNEQFF. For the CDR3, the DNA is TGTGCCAGCAGCTTAGCGGGTAGCTCCGACAATGAGCAGTTCTTC.